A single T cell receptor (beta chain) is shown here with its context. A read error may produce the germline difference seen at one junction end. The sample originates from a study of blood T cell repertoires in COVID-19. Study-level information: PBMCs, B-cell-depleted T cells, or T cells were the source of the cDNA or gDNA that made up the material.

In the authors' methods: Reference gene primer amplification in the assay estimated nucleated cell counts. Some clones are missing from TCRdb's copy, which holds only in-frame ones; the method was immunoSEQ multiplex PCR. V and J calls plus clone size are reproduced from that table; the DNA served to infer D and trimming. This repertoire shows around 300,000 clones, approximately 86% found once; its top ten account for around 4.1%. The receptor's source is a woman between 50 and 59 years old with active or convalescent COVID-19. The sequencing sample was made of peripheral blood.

The CDR3 DNA reads TGTACCAGCAGCGTGGCTACAGGGGGCACTGAAGCTTTCTTT. Amino acid sequence: CTSSVATGGTEAFF. The rearrangement uses TRBV2 and TRBJ1-1; 8 bases match TRBD1. There are 14 residues in the CDR3. Germline loops: CDR1 SNHLY, CDR2 FYNNEI.